The 30 T cell receptor beta chains below all came from one sample that was sequenced in a study of T cells in Graves' hyperthyroidism and ophthalmopathy. Amplified regions were TCR beta CDR3 sequences from RNA transcripts. HTBI primers drove first-round RT-PCR of the TCR CDR3. TCRdb re-called the multiplex PCR reads through MiXCR, storing one row per CDR3 protein. The sample carries around 300,000 distinct CDR3 sequences, around 13% recorded once. Sequenced material: blood. These receptors all stem from a woman in her thirties or forties with Graves' ophthalmopathy.

In this sample, this clonotype turned up many times. The rearrangement links TRBV20-1 to TRBJ2-7, with 8 nucleotides matching TRBD2. Germline-derived CDR1 and CDR2 are DFQATT and SNEGSKA (reference sequence). The CDR3 is 15 amino acids. Losses at the gene ends were 6 bases for V and 2 bases for J; bases not matched to a gene: 12. For the CDR3, the DNA is TGCAGTGCGGACACTAGCGGAGATCGAACCTACGAGCAGTACTTC. Amino acids: CSADTSGDRTYEQYF.

This clonotype was counted at least ten times. V usage is TRBV20-1 and J usage is TRBJ1-1; D not certain. The CDR3 contains 12 residues. The V end lost 0 bases, the J end lost 3 bases, and 5 bases lay between the germline ends. Per the germline V gene, CDR1 is DFQATT and CDR2 is SNEGSKA (reference sequence). CDR3 in DNA: TGCAGTGCTAGAGATGGGGACACTGAAGCTTTCTTT. Its protein product is CSARDGDTEAFF.

The CDR3 reads CATSRTLGLPEEQYF. The CDR3 DNA reads TGTGCCACCAGCAGGACCCTAGGTTTACCGGAAGAGCAGTACTTC. The rearrangement joins TRBV15 to TRBJ2-7; D unresolved. The CDR3 totals 15 residues. Between the trimmed V and J ends, which lost 3 bases and 7 bases, there was a span of 19 bases. Germline V gene sequence: CDR1 LNHNV, CDR2 YYDKDF (reference sequence).

With respect to this clonotype: This clone may be a read error of a much larger clone one base away. V usage is TRBV12-3 or TRBV12-4 and J usage is TRBJ2-7, with D possibly TRBD2 on 6 matching bases. The CDR3 runs 12 residues. The CDR3 DNA follows: TGTGCCAGCAGGAGGCCTACGGGGGAGCGGTACTTC. This sequence encodes CASRRPTGERYF.

This rearrangement joins TRBV7-8 to TRBJ2-5, with 13 bases aligning to TRBD2. CDR3 length equals 18 residues. V was pared by 6 bases and J by 5 bases, with 15 bases of the junction left unmatched. Germline V CDR1 and CDR2: SGHVS, FQNEAQ. This CDR3 is CASSSGLAGPTPQETQYF. The CDR3 DNA reads TGTGCCAGCAGTTCGGGACTAGCGGGACCAACACCTCAGGAGACCCAGTACTTC. The full variable domain, completed using reference TRBV7-8 and TRBJ2-5, is GAGVSQSPRYKVAKRGQDVALRCDPISGHVSLFWYQQALGQGPEFLTYFQNEAQLDKSGLPSDRFFAERPEGSVSTLKIQRTQQEDSAVYLCASSSGLAGPTPQETQYFGPGTRLLVL.

On this clonotype itself: A much larger clone lies a single base off, so this may be a read error. The chain couples TRBV27 to TRBJ2-3, with 8 bases fitting TRBD2. The CDR3 loop spans 16 amino acids. Germline V lookup: CDR1 MNHEY, CDR2 SMNVEV (reference sequence). DNA of the CDR3: TGTGCCAACAGTCCCCGGACTAGCCGAAGCACAGATACGCAGTATTTT. Translation gives CANSPRTSRSTDTQYF.

V and J are TRBV3-1 and TRBJ2-1; D gene ambiguous. CDR3 length: 12 residues. Germline CDR1 is LGHDT and CDR2 is YNNKEL (reference sequence). V was cut by 6 bases and J by 7 bases, with 10 bases left in between. This chain's CDR3 is CASSHWTNEQFF. The CDR3 region has the DNA TGTGCCAGCAGTCATTGGACGAATGAGCAGTTCTTC.

This clonotype showed up many times. The J gene is TRBJ2-1, the V gene TRBV19, with D uncertain. The V end lost 1 base, the J end lost 4 bases, and 8 bases lay between the germline ends. CDR3 length: 14 residues. Germline-derived CDR1 and CDR2 are LNHDA and SQIVND (reference sequence). CDR3 DNA sequence: TGTGCCAGTAGTATAGCGGGCATGTACAATGAGCAGTTCTTC. Protein sequence: CASSIAGMYNEQFF.

Points on this clonotype: Possible read error: a much larger clone is one base away. The CDR3 sequence is CASSAAQTGRNTGELFF. The DNA for the CDR3 is TGTGCCAGCAGCGCAGCGCAGACAGGGAGGAACACCGGGGAGCTGTTTTTT. J is TRBJ2-2 and V is TRBV9, with 7 bases identical to TRBD1. Trimming removed 3 bases from V and 1 base from J; junction bases left unmatched: 9. Looked up from germline, CDR1 is SGDLS and CDR2 is YYNGEE. CDR3 size: 17 residues.

Worth noting for this clonotype: This sequence may be a read error, since a much larger clone differs from it by one base. The conserved phenylalanine or tryptophan normally closing the CDR3 is absent here, so this likely arose from a read error. The V gene is TRBV2, the J gene TRBJ2-7, with a weak D call TRBD2 (7 bases). CDR1 is SNHLY and CDR2 is FYNNEI in the germline V gene. V gave up 4 bases and J gave up 9 bases, with 22 bases separating them. This CDR3 spans 15 amino acids. CDR3 sequence (DNA): TGTGCCAGCAGTGTATTCGGCGGGGGCATACGCGGGCAGTACCTC. Its protein product is CASSVFGGGIRGQYL.

This clonotype was counted only a few times. This CDR3 is CASSPPLGNTGELFF. DNA of the CDR3: TGTGCCAGCTCACCACCCCTGGGGAACACCGGGGAGCTGTTTTTT. This chain joins TRBV18 and TRBJ2-2; D uncertain. CDR1 and CDR2 from the germline V gene are KGHSH and LQKENI. CDR3 length: 15 residues. The V gene lost 0 bases and the J gene lost 1 base, with 6 bases spanning the gap.

This clonotype showed up many times. The CDR3 loop reads CASIATSKGYEQYF. Here the CDR3 DNA reads TGTGCCAGCATAGCGACTTCCAAGGGATACGAGCAGTACTTC. The chain uses TRBV6-1 and TRBJ2-7, with D possibly being TRBD2 (5 bases). This CDR3 is built from 14 residues. V was shortened by 7 bases and J by 4 bases, with 17 bases between the two germline ends. The germline gives CDR1 MNHNS, CDR2 SASEGT.

This clonotype was recorded many times. The V and J genes are TRBV6-1 and TRBJ2-7, with 12 bases fitting TRBD2. V gave up 3 bases and J gave up 9 bases; unmatched junction bases: 6. The V gene's germline CDR1 is MNHNS and CDR2 SASEGT. The CDR3 extends over 14 amino acids. The CDR3 loop is CASSERTSGVGQYF. The CDR3 DNA reads TGTGCCAGCAGTGAGCGGACTAGCGGGGTCGGGCAGTACTTC.

In regard to this clonotype: This may be a read error: a much more frequent sequence differs by one nucleotide. This sequence joins TRBV12-3 or TRBV12-4 and TRBJ2-7; D ambiguous. The CDR3 loop spans 13 amino acids. The V gene lost 5 bases and the J gene lost 6 bases, with 14 bases spanning the gap. The CDR3 coding sequence is TGTGCCAGCAGTGCGCCCACCCGAGGCGAGCAGTACTTC. Protein: CASSAPTRGEQYF.

In regard to this clonotype: Being one base from a much bigger clone, this may be a read error. The chain joins TRBV12-3 or TRBV12-4 to TRBJ1-1, with D unresolved. There are 12 residues in the CDR3. CDR3: CAGSLVGIQAFF. In DNA, the CDR3 is TGTGCCGGCAGCTTAGTCGGGATCCAAGCTTTCTTT.

This clonotype came up many times. J is TRBJ2-7 and V is TRBV29-1; D possibly corresponds to TRBD1 (5 bases). This CDR3 region has 13 residues. V lost 4 bases and J 3 bases, leaving 13 bases between the germline ends. The germline V gene has CDR1 SQVTM and CDR2 ANQGSEA. CDR3 residues: CSVGVGDHYEQYF. Written as DNA, the CDR3 is TGCAGCGTTGGTGTAGGGGATCACTACGAGCAGTACTTC.

This clonotype was seen more than once but under ten times. The chain is built from TRBV6-5 and TRBJ1-3; D is undetermined. This CDR3 has 13 amino acids. Germline CDR1 is MNHEY and CDR2 is SVGAGI. The V end was cut by 5 bases, the J end by 0 bases, with 5 bases between. CDR3 region: CASSQISGNTIYF. DNA of the CDR3: TGTGCCAGCAGTCAAATCTCTGGAAACACCATATATTTT.

At least ten counts were recorded for this clonotype. The chain carries TRBV3-1 and TRBJ1-2; D is ambiguous. This CDR3 is built from 14 residues. V lost 3 bases to trimming and J lost 3 bases, with 11 bases between them. In germline, CDR1 is LGHDT, CDR2 YNNKEL (reference sequence). CDR3 sequence (DNA): TGTGCCAGCAGCCACTTGCTAGGGTACTATGGCTACACCTTC. It translates to CASSHLLGYYGYTF.

The J gene is TRBJ1-4, the V gene TRBV20-1; perhaps TRBD1 as D (6 bases). Germline values: CDR1 DFQATT, CDR2 SNEGSKA (reference sequence). This CDR3 comprises 15 residues. Deletions cut 3 bases from V and 3 bases from J, with 14 bases between. CDR3 loop: CSARGPGAANEKLFF. In nucleotides, the CDR3 is TGCAGTGCTAGGGGGCCGGGGGCGGCTAATGAAAAACTGTTTTTT.

The table lists this clonotype with many counts. The CDR3 loop is CSASLQGREAFF. In DNA form, the CDR3 reads TGCAGTGCTAGTCTCCAGGGGAGGGAAGCTTTCTTT. The chain has TRBV20-1 and TRBJ1-1, with D possibly matching TRBD1 (6 bases). V lost 3 bases, J lost 8 bases, and 13 bases lay in between. The germline gives CDR1 DFQATT, CDR2 SNEGSKA (reference sequence). This CDR3 is built from 12 residues.

This clonotype was counted once. The chain uses TRBV11-3 and TRBJ2-1; D call uncertain. Germline-derived CDR1 and CDR2 are SGHNT and YENEEA. Trimming took off 5 bases at V and 2 bases at J, with 7 bases between the two ends. The CDR3 contains 13 residues. The CDR3 loop reads CASSIRAYNEQFF. Written as DNA, the CDR3 is TGTGCCAGCAGCATACGGGCCTACAATGAGCAGTTCTTC.

This clonotype was counted many times. The chain combines TRBV7-9 with TRBJ1-5, with 8 positions matching TRBD1. CDR1 is SEHNR and CDR2 is FQNEAQ in the germline V gene (reference sequence). There are 16 residues in the CDR3. The V gene end was trimmed by 5 bases and the J gene end by 0 bases; junction bases not matched to a gene: 6. The CDR3 DNA sequence: TGTGCCAGCAGCCCCGGGACAGGCCCTAGCAATCAGCCCCAGCATTTT. Translating gives CASSPGTGPSNQPQHF.

This clonotype has a count of ten or more. The CDR3 nucleotides read TGTGCCAGCAGCTCTAGCGGTCAGGCCTACAATGAGCAGTTCTTC. It translates to CASSSSGQAYNEQFF. The V call is TRBV11-2, the J call TRBJ2-1; 7 positions agree with TRBD2. The V gene's germline CDR1 is SGHAT and CDR2 FQNNGV. This CDR3 is 15 amino acids long. Trimming at V came to 4 bases and at J to 2 bases, leaving 5 bases not matched to a gene.

This clonotype was detected ten times or more. This chain connects TRBV27 to TRBJ2-3; 13 bases are a match to TRBD2. Germline values: CDR1 MNHEY, CDR2 SMNVEV (reference sequence). There are 15 residues in the CDR3. The J segment lost 3 bases and the V segment lost 9 bases, leaving 6 bases of the junction unmatched. In nucleotides, the CDR3 is TGTGCCAGTAGACTAGCGGGGGGCCTAACAGATACGCAGTATTTT. It codes for CASRLAGGLTDTQYF.

This clonotype has at least ten counts. The chain uses TRBV7-8 and TRBJ2-2; 10 bases agree with TRBD2. Germline CDR1 SGHVS, CDR2 FQNEAQ. The CDR3 is made up of 16 amino acids. V was clipped by 5 bases and J by 2 bases; unmatched bases: 5. The CDR3 coding sequence is TGTGCCAGCAGCCCTAGCGGGGGAACCAACACCGGGGAGCTGTTTTTT. Its protein product is CASSPSGGTNTGELFF.

This clonotype was recorded at least ten times. The V call is TRBV20-1, the J call TRBJ2-7; D possibly corresponds to TRBD2 (5 bases). The V gene's germline CDR1 is DFQATT and CDR2 SNEGSKA (reference sequence). The CDR3 covers 12 residues. The germline V and J ends were trimmed by 4 bases and 5 bases, with 12 bases remaining between them. CDR3 DNA: TGCAGTGCTACCGGCGGGTCCCACGAGCAGTACTTC. Protein: CSATGGSHEQYF.

With respect to this clonotype: A much more abundant neighbour one base away suggests this may be a read error. The chain joins TRBV3-1 to TRBJ1-2, with D perhaps matching TRBD1 (5 bases). V was cut by 4 bases and J by 7 bases, with 13 bases left in between. The CDR3 runs 13 residues. Germline CDR1 reads LGHDT; CDR2 reads YNNKEL (reference sequence). CDR3 sequence (DNA): TGTGCCAGCAGCCGAGATGCCGGGGGTGGCTACACCTTC. This gives the protein CASSRDAGGGYTF. Combining the CDR3 with reference TRBV3-1 and TRBJ1-2 gives the whole variable domain DTAVSQTPKYLVTQMGNDKSIKCEQNLGHDTMYWYKQDSKKFLKIMFSYNNKELIINETVPNRFSPKSPDKAHLNLHINSLELGDSAVYFCASSRDAGGGYTFGSGTRLTVV.

This clonotype was detected ten times or more. This chain links TRBV12-3 or TRBV12-4 with TRBJ1-1; D gene ambiguous. Trimming cost V 4 bases and J 0 bases, with 9 bases left between them. CDR3 length: 14 amino acids. The CDR3 nucleotides are TGTGCCAGCAGTTGGGCGGGCTTGAACACTGAAGCTTTCTTT. This codes for CASSWAGLNTEAFF.

This clonotype was observed many times. The CDR3 sequence: CASSLVGGEAFF. The CDR3 DNA sequence: TGCGCCAGCAGCTTGGTTGGGGGGGAAGCTTTCTTT. V and J are TRBV5-1 and TRBJ1-1, with TRBD1 as a possible D gene (5 bases). The germline V gene encodes CDR1 SGHRS and CDR2 YFSETQ. Trimming stripped 0 bases from V and 8 bases from J, with 8 bases between. This CDR3 region has 12 residues.

This clonotype showed up many times. The chain combines TRBV27 with TRBJ2-3; no reliable D call. V lost 4 bases, J lost 2 bases, and 16 bases lay in between. This CDR3 spans 16 amino acids. CDR1 is MNHEY and CDR2 is SMNVEV in the germline V gene (reference sequence). In DNA form, the CDR3 reads TGTGCCAGCAGTTCACCCGCCCGACGGCTCACAGATACGCAGTATTTT. Its translation is CASSSPARRLTDTQYF.